Listed here are 5 T cell receptor beta chains from one sample, sequenced in a study of cytomegalovirus exposure and HLA in healthy donors. The PCR used 60 Vbeta and 13 Jbeta primers. Method: immunoSEQ multiplex PCR; TCRdb's copy keeps in-frame clones and lacks some. The sample has 100,000 to 150,000 clones; over 9.5% are singletons. Input material: PBMCs. All receptors derive from a woman between 18 and 30 years old in good health and CMV-seropositive.

The chain employs TRBV5-1 and TRBJ2-2, with D perhaps TRBD2 (6 bases). The CDR3 has 16 amino acids. The V gene's germline CDR1 is SGHRS and CDR2 YFSETQ. V gave up 2 bases and J gave up 3 bases, with 14 bases separating them. The CDR3: CASSLTGAGYTGELFF. In DNA form, the CDR3 reads TGCGCCAGCAGCTTAACGGGAGCGGGTTACACCGGGGAGCTGTTTTTT.

V and J are TRBV27 and TRBJ2-3; TRBD2 matches at 7 bases. The CDR3 length is 15 residues. From germline, CDR1 is MNHEY and CDR2 SMNVEV (reference sequence). Trimming took 5 bases from V and 4 from J; bases not matched to a gene: 9. In DNA form, the CDR3 reads TGTGCCAGCAGTATCCCGACTAGCCGTGCAGATACGCAGTATTTT. Translation gives CASSIPTSRADTQYF.

This clone was seen only a few times. The V call is TRBV6-1, the J call TRBJ2-1; D gene uncertain. Germline loops: CDR1 MNHNS, CDR2 SASEGT. This CDR3 region has 13 residues. V was cut by 2 bases and J by 7 bases, with 9 bases left in between. Written as DNA, the CDR3 is TGTGCCAGCAGTGAACACCTACGGAATGAGCAGTTCTTC. Amino acids: CASSEHLRNEQFF.

The V call is TRBV29-1, the J call TRBJ2-1; 7 bases match TRBD2. V lost 4 bases to trimming and J lost 0 bases; unmatched junction nucleotides: 9. CDR1 is SQVTM and CDR2 is ANQGSEA in the germline V gene. There are 16 residues in the CDR3. In DNA, the CDR3 is TGCAGCGTTGTTATTAGCGGGCCCAGCTCCTACAATGAGCAGTTCTTC. It codes for CSVVISGPSSYNEQFF.

This clone was detected a few times. V usage is TRBV28 and J usage is TRBJ1-5, with 7 nucleotides matching TRBD1. Germline V gives CDR1 MDHEN, CDR2 SYDVKM. V was pared by 6 bases and J by 3 bases, with 14 bases of the junction left unmatched. The CDR3 totals 17 residues. CDR3 in amino acids: CASSTGTELSYNQPQHF. Here the CDR3 DNA reads TGTGCCAGCAGCACCGGGACAGAATTGAGCTACAATCAGCCCCAGCATTTT.